This entry concerns a single TCR beta chain. V was trimmed by 2 bases and J by 0 bases, leaving 11 bases between them. The CDR3 is 16 residues long. The germline gives CDR1 SNHLY, CDR2 FYNNEI. The repertoire was sequenced with immunoSEQ multiplex PCR; TCRdb's copy has only in-frame clones and lacks some. The data contain fewer than 20,000 clones, roughly 87% of them singletons. These data originate in a study of T cell changes during pregnancy in multiple sclerosis. This chain connects TRBV2 to TRBJ2-1, with unresolved D. This receptor was identified in a female donor in good health, enrolled as a control in a pregnancy study. This specimen consisted of CD8+ T cells from peripheral blood mononuclear cells, obtained in the second trimester of pregnancy. DNA for the CDR3: TGTGCCAGCAGTGAATTCGCCTCGAGCTCCTACAATGAGCAGTTCTTC. Its translation: CASSEFASSSYNEQFF.